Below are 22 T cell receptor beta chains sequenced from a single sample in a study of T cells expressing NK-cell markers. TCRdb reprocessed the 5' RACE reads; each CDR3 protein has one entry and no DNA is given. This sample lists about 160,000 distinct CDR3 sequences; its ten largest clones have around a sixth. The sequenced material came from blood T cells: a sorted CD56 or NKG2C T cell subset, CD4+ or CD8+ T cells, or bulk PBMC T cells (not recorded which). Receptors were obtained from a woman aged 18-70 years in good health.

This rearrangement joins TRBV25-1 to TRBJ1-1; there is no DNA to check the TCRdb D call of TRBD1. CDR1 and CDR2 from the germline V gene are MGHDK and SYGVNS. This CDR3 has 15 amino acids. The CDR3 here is CASSEFGGGSTEAFF.

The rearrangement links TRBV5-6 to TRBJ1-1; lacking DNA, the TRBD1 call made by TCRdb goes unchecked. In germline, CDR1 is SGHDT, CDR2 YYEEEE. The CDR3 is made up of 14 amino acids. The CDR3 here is CASSQGQQNTEAFF. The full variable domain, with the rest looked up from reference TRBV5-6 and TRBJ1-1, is DAGVTQSPTHLIKTRGQQVTLRCSPKSGHDTVSWYQQALGQGPQFIFQYYEEEERQRGNFPDRFSGHQFPNYSSELNVNALLLGDSALYLCASSQGQQNTEAFFGQGTRLTVV.

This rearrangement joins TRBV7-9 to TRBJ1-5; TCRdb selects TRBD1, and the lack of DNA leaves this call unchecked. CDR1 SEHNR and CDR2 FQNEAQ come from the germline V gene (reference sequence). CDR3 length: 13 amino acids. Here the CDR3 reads CASTNTGDQPQHF. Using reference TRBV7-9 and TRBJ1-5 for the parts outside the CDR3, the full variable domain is DTGVSQNPRHKITKRGQNVTFRCDPISEHNRLYWYRQTLGQGPEFLTYFQNEAQLEKSRLLSDRFSAERPKGSFSTLEIQRTEQGDSAMYLCASTNTGDQPQHFGDGTRLSIL.

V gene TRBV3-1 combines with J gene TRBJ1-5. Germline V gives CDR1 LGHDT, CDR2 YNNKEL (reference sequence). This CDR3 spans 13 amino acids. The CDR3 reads CASSQDTNQPQHF.

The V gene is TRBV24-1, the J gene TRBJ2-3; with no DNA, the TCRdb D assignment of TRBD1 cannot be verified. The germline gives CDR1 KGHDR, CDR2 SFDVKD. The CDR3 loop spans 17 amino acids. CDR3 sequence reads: CATSDFGRGRGGDTQYF.

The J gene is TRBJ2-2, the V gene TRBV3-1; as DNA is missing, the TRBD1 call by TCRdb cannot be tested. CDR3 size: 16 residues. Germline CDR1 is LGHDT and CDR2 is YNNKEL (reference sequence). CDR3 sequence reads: CASSRRTELNTGELFF.

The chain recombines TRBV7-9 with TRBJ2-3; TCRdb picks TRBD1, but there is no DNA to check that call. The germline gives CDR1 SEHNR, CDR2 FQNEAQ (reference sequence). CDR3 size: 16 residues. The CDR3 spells CASSSRGPNLTDTQYF. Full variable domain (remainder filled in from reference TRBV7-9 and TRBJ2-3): DTGVSQNPRHKITKRGQNVTFRCDPISEHNRLYWYRQTLGQGPEFLTYFQNEAQLEKSRLLSDRFSAERPKGSFSTLEIQRTEQGDSAMYLCASSSRGPNLTDTQYFGPGTRLTVL.

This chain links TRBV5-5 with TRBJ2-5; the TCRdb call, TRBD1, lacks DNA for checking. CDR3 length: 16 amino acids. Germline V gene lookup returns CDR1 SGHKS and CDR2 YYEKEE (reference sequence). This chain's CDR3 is CASSARQGAGQETQYF.

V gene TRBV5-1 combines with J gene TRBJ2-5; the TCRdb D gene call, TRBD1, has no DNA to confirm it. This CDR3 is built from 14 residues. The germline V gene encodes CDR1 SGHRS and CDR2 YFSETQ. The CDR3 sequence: CASNKQELQETQYF.

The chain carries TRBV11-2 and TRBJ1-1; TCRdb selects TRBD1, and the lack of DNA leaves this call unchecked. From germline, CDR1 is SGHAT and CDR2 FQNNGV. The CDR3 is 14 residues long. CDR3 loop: CASSATGDDVEAFF.

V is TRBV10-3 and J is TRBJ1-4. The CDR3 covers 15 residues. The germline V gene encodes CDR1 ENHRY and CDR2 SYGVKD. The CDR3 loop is CAISEGPTTNEKLFF.

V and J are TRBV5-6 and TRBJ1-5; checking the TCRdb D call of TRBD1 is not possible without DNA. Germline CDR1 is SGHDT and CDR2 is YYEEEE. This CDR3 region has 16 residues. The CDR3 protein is CASSLWAGYSNQPQHF.

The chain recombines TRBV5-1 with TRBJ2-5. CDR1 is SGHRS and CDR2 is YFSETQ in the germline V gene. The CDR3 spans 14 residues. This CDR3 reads CASSSRQSAETQYF.

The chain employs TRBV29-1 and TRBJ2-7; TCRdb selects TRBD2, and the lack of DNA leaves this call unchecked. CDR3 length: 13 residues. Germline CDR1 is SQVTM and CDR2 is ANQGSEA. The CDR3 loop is CSVEGTAGYEQYF.

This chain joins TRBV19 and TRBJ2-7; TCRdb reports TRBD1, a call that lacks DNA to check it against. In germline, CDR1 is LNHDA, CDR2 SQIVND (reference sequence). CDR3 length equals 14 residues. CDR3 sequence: CASSIGTGMYEQYF.

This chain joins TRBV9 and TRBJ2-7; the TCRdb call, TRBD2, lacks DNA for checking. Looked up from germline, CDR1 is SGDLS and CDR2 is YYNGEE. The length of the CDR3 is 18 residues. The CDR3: CASSVGLAASGISYEQYF.

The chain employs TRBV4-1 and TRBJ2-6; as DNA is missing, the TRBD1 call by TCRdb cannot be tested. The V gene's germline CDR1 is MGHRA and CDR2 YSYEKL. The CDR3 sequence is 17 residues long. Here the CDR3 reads CASSQDPSGPGANVLTF.

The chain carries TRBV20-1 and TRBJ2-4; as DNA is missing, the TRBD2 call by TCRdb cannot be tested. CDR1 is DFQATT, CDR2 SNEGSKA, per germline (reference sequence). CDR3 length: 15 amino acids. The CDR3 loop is CSANRASGAKNIQYF.

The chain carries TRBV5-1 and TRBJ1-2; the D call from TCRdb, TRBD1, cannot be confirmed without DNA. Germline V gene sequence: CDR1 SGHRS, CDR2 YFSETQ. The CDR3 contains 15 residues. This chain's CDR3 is CASSLGASGAYGYTF.

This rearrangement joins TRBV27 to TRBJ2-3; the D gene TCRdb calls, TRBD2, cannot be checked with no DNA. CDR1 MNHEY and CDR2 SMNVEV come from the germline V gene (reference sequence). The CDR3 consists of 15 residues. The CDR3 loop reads CASSRLPRPTDTQYF.

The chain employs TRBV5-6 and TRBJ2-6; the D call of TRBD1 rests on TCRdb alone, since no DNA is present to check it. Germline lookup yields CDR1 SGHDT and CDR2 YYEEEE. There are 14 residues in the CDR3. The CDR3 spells CASSSPWGANVLTF.

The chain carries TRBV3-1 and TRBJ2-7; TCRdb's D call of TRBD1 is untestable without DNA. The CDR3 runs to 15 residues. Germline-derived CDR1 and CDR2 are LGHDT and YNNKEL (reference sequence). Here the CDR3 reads CASSQGTGRLGEQYF.